The 21 T cell receptor beta chains below all came from one sample that was sequenced in a study of blood T cell repertoires in COVID-19. TCRdb's copy holds only in-frame clones and misses some; the assay was immunoSEQ multiplex PCR. The sample carries more than 250,000 clones, 88% recorded once. The sample taken for sequencing was peripheral blood. These receptors were obtained from a human donor in a cohort sampled during active COVID-19.

This clone was detected only once. The rearrangement joins TRBV18 to TRBJ1-1; D is unclear. The CDR3 runs to 14 residues. Germline CDR1 reads KGHSH; CDR2 reads LQKENI. V was shortened by 1 base and J by 8 bases, with 14 bases between the two germline ends. The CDR3 nucleotides are TGTGCCAGCTCACCACGGGGTGAAGCGGCCGAAGCTTTCTTT. Its translation: CASSPRGEAAEAFF.

The J gene is TRBJ2-2, the V gene TRBV11-2; TRBD2 aligns across 9 bases. Germline V lookup: CDR1 SGHAT, CDR2 FQNNGV. The J segment lost 9 bases and the V segment lost 1 base, leaving 9 bases of the junction unmatched. The CDR3 has 16 residues. This CDR3 is CASSLARRGGIRELFF. In nucleotides, the CDR3 is TGTGCCAGCAGCTTAGCTCGGCGGGGGGGCATACGGGAGCTGTTTTTT.

This clone appeared a few times. The V gene is TRBV5-4, the J gene TRBJ2-2, with a possible D match to TRBD2 (7 bases). The germline gives CDR1 SGHNT, CDR2 YYREEE (reference sequence). V gave up 5 bases and J gave up 2 bases, with 13 bases separating them. The CDR3 is 15 residues long. Here the CDR3 DNA reads TGTGCCAGCAGTTGGGGGGGGCCCAACACCGGGGAGCTGTTTTTT. Its protein product is CASSWGGPNTGELFF.

The count of this clone is one. The chain joins TRBV2 to TRBJ2-3; tentative D call: TRBD2 (6 bases). CDR1 SNHLY and CDR2 FYNNEI come from the germline V gene. The CDR3 contains 14 residues. V gave up 8 bases and J gave up 2 bases, with 14 bases separating them. The CDR3 loop reads CASWWDLTTDTQYF. The CDR3 region has the DNA TGTGCCAGCTGGTGGGACTTAACCACAGATACGCAGTATTTT.

In this sample, this clone turned up a few times. The chain carries TRBV11-2 and TRBJ2-7; 7 bases align to TRBD1. The CDR3 is 15 residues long. The V segment lost 4 bases and the J segment 5 bases; nucleotides outside the gene matches: 11. Germline CDR1 is SGHAT and CDR2 is FQNNGV. CDR3 protein: CASSYVNRGSNEQYF. CDR3 bases: TGTGCCAGCAGCTACGTTAACAGGGGTTCCAACGAGCAGTACTTC.

This rearrangement joins TRBV5-1 to TRBJ2-1; 7 nucleotides align to TRBD2. After removal of 3 bases from V and 7 bases from J, the junction contained 16 bases not matched to a gene. From germline, CDR1 is SGHRS and CDR2 YFSETQ. The CDR3 is 17 amino acids. The CDR3 DNA reads TGCGCCAGCAGCTCCTCCGCCCCGGGCGGGGGACGTAATGAGCAGTTCTTC. Protein product: CASSSSAPGGGRNEQFF. The complete variable domain, with remaining parts taken from reference TRBV5-1 and TRBJ2-1, reads KAGVTQTPRYLIKTRGQQVTLSCSPISGHRSVSWYQQTPGQGLQFLFEYFSETQRNKGNFPGRFSGRQFSNSRSEMNVSTLELGDSALYLCASSSSAPGGGRNEQFFGPGTRLTVL.

The V call is TRBV28, the J call TRBJ1-2; D may be TRBD1 (6 bases). The germline CDR1 and CDR2 sequences are MDHEN and SYDVKM. This CDR3 is built from 15 residues. Trimming cost V 6 bases and J 5 bases, with 19 bases left between them. The CDR3 coding sequence is TGTGCCAGCAGGGGTGGACAGCACTCTTTATATGGCTACACCTTC. Residues: CASRGGQHSLYGYTF.

V gene TRBV9 combines with J gene TRBJ2-2, with 15 bases lining up with TRBD2. With 2 bases clipped from V and 4 bases from J, the junction kept 0 bases outside the gene matches. The V gene's germline CDR1 is SGDLS and CDR2 YYNGEE. The CDR3 is 16 residues long. CDR3 protein: CASSVGLAGGTGELFF. In nucleotides, the CDR3 is TGTGCCAGCAGCGTGGGACTAGCGGGAGGCACCGGGGAGCTGTTTTTT.

The chain recombines TRBV29-1 with TRBJ2-1, with a tentative D call TRBD1 (6 bases). This CDR3 comprises 13 residues. The germline V gene encodes CDR1 SQVTM and CDR2 ANQGSEA. V was trimmed by 7 bases and J by 9 bases, leaving 19 bases between them. CDR3 in amino acids: CSGHRGGRLEQFF. The CDR3 nucleotides read TGCAGCGGGCACAGAGGGGGTAGGCTTGAGCAGTTCTTC.

The chain has TRBV7-6 and TRBJ1-3, with TRBD1 identical over 9 bases. Trimming took 5 bases from V and 1 from J; bases not matched to a gene: 6. Germline CDR1 reads SGHVS; CDR2 reads FNYEAQ. This CDR3 region has 16 residues. CDR3 residues: CASSMGQGISGNTIYF. Here the CDR3 DNA reads TGTGCCAGCAGCATGGGACAGGGAATTTCTGGAAACACCATATATTTT.

The chain carries TRBV3-1 (or the pseudogene TRBV3-2) and TRBJ2-3; TRBD2 is a possible D gene (5 bases). The CDR3 spans 15 residues. Germline V CDR1 and CDR2: LGHDT, YNNKEL (reference sequence). V was shortened by 4 bases and J by 0 bases, with 11 bases between the two germline ends. CDR3 amino acids: CASSPGGPSTDTQYF. The CDR3 DNA reads TGTGCCAGCAGCCCCGGAGGCCCTAGCACAGATACGCAGTATTTT.

This chain connects TRBV21-1 to TRBJ2-7; the D call in the table, TRBD1, was not verified against the DNA. TRBV21-1 is a pseudogene locus. The CDR3 loop spans 20 amino acids. CDR3 coding DNA: TGTGCCAGCAGCAAGAGTCCCGGACAGGGGCCTCCCAAAAGACCCTACGAGCAGTACTTC. Translation: CASSKSPGQGPPKRPYEQYF.

The chain links TRBV7-8 to TRBJ1-4; TRBD1 is a possible D gene (6 bases). Germline CDR1 SGHVS, CDR2 FQNEAQ. CDR3 size: 14 residues. The V and J ends lost 2 bases and 7 bases respectively, with 11 bases between them. The CDR3 nucleotides read TGTGCCAGCAGCTTACCAGGGGCAAGTGAAAAACTGTTTTTT. As protein: CASSLPGASEKLFF.

The CDR3 loop reads CASSPQPGLAGRFVYEQYF. The CDR3 coding sequence is TGTGCCAGTAGTCCCCAGCCGGGACTAGCGGGGAGGTTCGTGTACGAGCAGTACTTC. The chain uses TRBV19 and TRBJ2-7, with 13 bases that match TRBD2. CDR1 and CDR2 (germline): LNHDA, SQIVND (reference sequence). V was pared by 5 bases and J by 4 bases, with 17 bases of the junction left unmatched. CDR3 length equals 19 residues.

This rearrangement joins TRBV5-6 to TRBJ2-7, with D possibly being TRBD1 (5 bases). With 0 bases removed from V and 3 bases from J, the gap between germline ends came to 7 bases. Germline V gene sequence: CDR1 SGHDT, CDR2 YYEEEE. This CDR3 has 13 amino acids. The CDR3 sequence is CASSLVQDYEQYF. In DNA, the CDR3 is TGTGCCAGCAGCTTGGTACAGGACTACGAGCAGTACTTC.

The J gene is TRBJ1-5, the V gene TRBV12-5, with 10 bases identical to TRBD1. This CDR3 has 18 residues. Germline CDR1 is LGHNT and CDR2 is FRNRAP. The ends lost 3 bases at V and 4 bases at J; junction bases unmatched: 12. The CDR3, as DNA: TGTGCTAGTGGTTTACGTCCCGTCGGGACAGGGGAAAATCAGCCCCAGCATTTT. It codes for CASGLRPVGTGENQPQHF.

The rearrangement uses TRBV3-1 (or the pseudogene TRBV3-2) and TRBJ2-5, with D perhaps matching TRBD1 (5 bases). From germline, CDR1 is LGHDT and CDR2 YNNKEL (reference sequence). The V end lost 4 bases, the J end lost 2 bases, and 11 bases lay between the germline ends. CDR3 size: 14 residues. The CDR3 loop is CASSLRQPQETQYF. The CDR3 nucleotides are TGTGCCAGCAGCCTTCGACAGCCTCAAGAGACCCAGTACTTC.

This chain connects TRBV30 to TRBJ1-2; 7 positions match TRBD1. The CDR3 spans 12 residues. The trim removed 1 base at V and 6 bases at J, leaving 2 bases unmatched. Germline CDR1 reads GTSNPN; CDR2 reads SVGIG (reference sequence). The CDR3 region is CAWSAGGDGYTF. The CDR3 nucleotides read TGTGCCTGGAGTGCAGGGGGAGATGGCTACACCTTC.

This chain uses TRBV20-1 with TRBJ2-3; 9 bases are a match to TRBD1. The CDR3 spans 15 residues. CDR1 DFQATT and CDR2 SNEGSKA come from the germline V gene (reference sequence). V lost 3 bases, J lost 2 bases, and 6 bases stayed unmatched. CDR3 in DNA: TGCAGTGCTAGTGAACAGGGGGCTCTCACAGATACGCAGTATTTT. This codes for CSASEQGALTDTQYF.

The V call is TRBV12-3 or TRBV12-4, the J call TRBJ2-5; weak D call: TRBD1 (6 bases). This CDR3 has 12 amino acids. The V end lost 6 bases, the J end lost 4 bases, and 9 bases lay between the germline ends. The chain's CDR3 is CASRQGSETQYF. The CDR3 coding sequence is TGTGCCAGCAGACAGGGCTCAGAGACCCAGTACTTC.

This clone was picked up one time. The junction departs from germline at one end; a sequencing error may be responsible. This rearrangement joins TRBV3-1 (or the pseudogene TRBV3-2) to TRBJ1-1, with D hard to call. Germline loops: CDR1 LGHDT, CDR2 YNNKEL (reference sequence). The CDR3 is 13 amino acids. CDR3 in amino acids: CASSQDPYSSGSF. The DNA of the CDR3 is TGTGCCAGCAGCCAAGATCCTTACAGTTCAGGCTCCTTT.